This T cell receptor (beta chain) was found in a study of radiotherapy plus CTLA-4 blockade in lung cancer. Trimming took 1 base from V and 3 from J; bases not matched to a gene: 3. From germline, CDR1 is SGHDT and CDR2 YYEEEE. The CDR3 spans 15 residues. Clones were read by immunoSEQ multiplex PCR, and TCRdb kept only the in-frame ones, dropping some. The repertoire includes 45,000 to 55,000 clones, approximately 86% of them detected once, and around a sixth sits in the top ten. The material was peripheral blood, obtained from a patient treated with radiotherapy plus ipilimumab. The chain combines TRBV5-6 with TRBJ1-5; TRBD1 agrees at 8 bases. The receptor was derived from a human donor with non-small cell lung cancer that progressed on radiotherapy plus ipilimumab. Some clones in this sample may be carry-over from other donors' samples. The CDR3 here is CASSLYRGYNQPQHF. CDR3 sequence (DNA): TGTGCCAGCAGCTTGTACAGGGGGTACAATCAGCCCCAGCATTTT. Drawing the rest from reference TRBV5-6 and TRBJ1-5, the complete variable domain is DAGVTQSPTHLIKTRGQQVTLRCSPKSGHDTVSWYQQALGQGPQFIFQYYEEEERQRGNFPDRFSGHQFPNYSSELNVNALLLGDSALYLCASSLYRGYNQPQHFGDGTRLSIL.